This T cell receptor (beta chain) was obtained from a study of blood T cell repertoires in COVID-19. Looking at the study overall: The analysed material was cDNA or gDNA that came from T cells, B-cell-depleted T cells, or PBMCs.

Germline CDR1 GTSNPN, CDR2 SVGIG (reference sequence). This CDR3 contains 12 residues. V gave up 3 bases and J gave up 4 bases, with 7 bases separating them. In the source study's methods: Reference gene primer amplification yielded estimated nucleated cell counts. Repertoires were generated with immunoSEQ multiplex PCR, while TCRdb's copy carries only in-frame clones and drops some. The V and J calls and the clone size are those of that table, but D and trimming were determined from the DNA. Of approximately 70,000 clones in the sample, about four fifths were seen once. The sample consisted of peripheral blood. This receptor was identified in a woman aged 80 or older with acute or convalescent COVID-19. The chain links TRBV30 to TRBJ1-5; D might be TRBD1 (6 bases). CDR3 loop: CAWSRGNQPQHF. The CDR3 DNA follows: TGTGCCTGGAGCAGGGGTAATCAGCCCCAGCATTTT.